This record concerns one TCR beta chain sequence. Its antigen is still unknown. The sample belongs to a study of lymphopenia after photon versus proton radiotherapy. The study's findings and limits: A bigger post-nadir fall in TCR diversity correlated inversely with survival time in deceased patients. Post-nadir diversity loss with photons came from oligoclonal expansion, particularly CD8+ Temra cells. Photon-treated patients lost naive T cells and TCR diversity; proton-treated stayed stable.

Generated by immunoSEQ multiplex PCR, the TCRdb table keeps only in-frame clones and is missing some. In the table there are tens of thousands of clones, about nine tenths of which are singletons. CDR1 and CDR2 (germline): SGHVS, FNYEAQ. The CDR3 is 15 residues long. V shed 4 bases, J shed 3 bases, and the junction held 7 bases outside the gene matches. The receptor was isolated from an elderly man with esophageal cancer. The chain is built from TRBV7-6 and TRBJ2-7; TRBD1 aligns across 9 bases. This sample comprised peripheral blood, obtained from a patient treated with proton-based radiotherapy. CDR3 sequence reads: CASSYRSGQGYEQYF. CDR3 DNA sequence: TGTGCCAGCAGCTACCGTTCGGGACAGGGCTACGAGCAGTACTTC.